The 13 T cell receptor beta chains below all came from one sample that was sequenced in a study of shared clonotypes between healthy human individuals. Measured with immunoSEQ multiplex PCR; TCRdb has only the in-frame clones, and not every one. Of approximately 2,000,000 clones detected, roughly 95% appear once; the ten largest clones hold about 1.7%. Naive CD8 populations comprised CD45RO-negative cells positively selected for CCR7, excluding terminally differentiated effector memory CD45RA+ cells. The sequenced sample was naive CD8+ T cells from PBMCs. The receptors stem from a man between 18 and 29 years old in good health. Some clones in this sample may be carry-over from other donors' samples.

J is TRBJ2-5 and V is TRBV7-9; D not resolved. Looked up from germline, CDR1 is SEHNR and CDR2 is FQNEAQ (reference sequence). This CDR3 region has 16 residues. V was pared by 1 base and J by 5 bases, with 17 bases between. CDR3 DNA sequence: TGTGCCAGCAGCTTAGGGGCTGAATCATGGCGGGAGACCCAGTACTTC. Translation: CASSLGAESWRETQYF.

The chain links TRBV7-9 to TRBJ1-2; possibly TRBD1 for D (5 bases). The V and J ends lost 5 bases and 5 bases respectively, with 30 bases between them. Germline-derived CDR1 and CDR2 are SEHNR and FQNEAQ (reference sequence). This CDR3 spans 19 amino acids. The CDR3 DNA reads TGTGCCAGCAGCCAACCAAAAACGAGACAGTCAAATCGACCTTATGGCTACACCTTC. Its translation: CASSQPKTRQSNRPYGYTF.

This chain links TRBV5-1 with TRBJ2-4, with a possible D match to TRBD1 (6 bases). Trimming stripped 2 bases from V and 6 bases from J, with 18 bases between. From germline, CDR1 is SGHRS and CDR2 YFSETQ. The CDR3 consists of 16 residues. This CDR3 is CASSFVQGGILNIQYF. CDR3 coding DNA: TGCGCCAGCAGCTTCGTACAGGGTGGGATCTTAAACATTCAGTACTTC. Using reference TRBV5-1 and TRBJ2-4 for the parts outside the CDR3, the full variable domain is KAGVTQTPRYLIKTRGQQVTLSCSPISGHRSVSWYQQTPGQGLQFLFEYFSETQRNKGNFPGRFSGRQFSNSRSEMNVSTLELGDSALYLCASSFVQGGILNIQYFGAGTRLSVL.

The genes are TRBV6-6 and TRBJ1-3; D is undetermined. Germline-derived CDR1 and CDR2 are MNHNY and SVGAGI (reference sequence). This CDR3 spans 14 amino acids. The ends were cut back, 5 bases at V and 0 bases at J, with 8 bases in the middle. This CDR3 is CASSLTISGNTIYF. DNA for the CDR3: TGTGCCAGCAGTCTTACTATCTCTGGAAACACCATATATTTT.

This clone is a singleton in its sample. The genes are TRBV6-1 and TRBJ2-1; 16 bases are shared with TRBD2. V gave up 4 bases and J gave up 8 bases; unmatched junction bases: 11. This CDR3 is 18 amino acids long. Germline values: CDR1 MNHNS, CDR2 SASEGT. CDR3 coding DNA: TGTGCCAGCAGTGCACCCGGGACTAGCGGGAGGGACCGCGATGAGCAGTTCTTC. Amino acids: CASSAPGTSGRDRDEQFF.

This chain links TRBV2 with TRBJ2-3, with D possibly matching TRBD2 (5 bases). V lost 7 bases and J lost 1, with 18 bases in between. This CDR3 spans 16 amino acids. The germline CDR1 and CDR2 sequences are SNHLY and FYNNEI. The CDR3 is CASTQTRVRGTDTQYF. As DNA, the CDR3 is TGTGCCAGCACCCAGACCCGGGTGCGGGGCACAGATACGCAGTATTTT.

This clone has more than one count but fewer than ten. The chain links TRBV5-6 to TRBJ2-7, with TRBD2 matching over 8 bases. After removal of 3 bases from V and 5 bases from J, the junction contained 13 bases not matched to a gene. The CDR3 length is 16 residues. The V gene's germline CDR1 is SGHDT and CDR2 YYEEEE. The CDR3: CASSSVLERETDEQYF. DNA of the CDR3: TGTGCCAGCAGCTCAGTACTAGAGCGGGAGACCGACGAGCAGTACTTC.

The V gene is TRBV28, the J gene TRBJ1-1; D might be TRBD1 (5 bases). Trimming took 5 bases from V and 9 from J, leaving 13 bases between them. The germline V gene has CDR1 MDHEN and CDR2 SYDVKM. This CDR3 is 12 amino acids long. The CDR3 region is CASSGGSLKAFF. Written as DNA, the CDR3 is TGTGCCAGCAGTGGGGGGAGTCTAAAAGCTTTCTTT.

The chain links TRBV27 to TRBJ1-1; possible D gene TRBD1, 5 bases. Per the germline V gene, CDR1 is MNHEY and CDR2 is SMNVEV (reference sequence). The ends were cut back, 3 bases at V and 1 base at J, with 9 bases in the middle. This CDR3 comprises 14 residues. DNA for the CDR3: TGTGCCAGCAGTTTGGGGGGGACGAACACTGAAGCTTTCTTT. Encoded protein: CASSLGGTNTEAFF.

The chain has TRBV7-6 and TRBJ2-2; D is perhaps TRBD2 (5 bases). Germline assignment: CDR1 SGHVS and CDR2 FNYEAQ. With 1 base removed from V and 7 bases from J, the gap between germline ends came to 7 bases. This CDR3 comprises 13 residues. The chain's CDR3 is CASSLGAGGELFF. The CDR3 DNA reads as TGTGCCAGCAGCTTAGGGGCGGGCGGGGAGCTGTTTTTT.

The rearrangement joins TRBV4-2 to TRBJ2-2; 10 nucleotides line up with TRBD2. The CDR3 is 17 amino acids. Trimming cost V 4 bases and J 6 bases; bases outside gene matches: 11. CDR1 is LGHNA and CDR2 is YNFKEQ in the germline V gene. DNA of the CDR3: TGTGCCAGCAGCCCCCTGGAGCTAGCGGGGGCCCCCGGGGAGCTGTTTTTT. This gives the protein CASSPLELAGAPGELFF.

The table lists this clone with a count of one. The rearrangement links TRBV2 to TRBJ2-1, with D perhaps TRBD2 (5 bases). Germline lookup yields CDR1 SNHLY and CDR2 FYNNEI. The length of the CDR3 is 14 residues. V gave up 2 bases and J gave up 5 bases, with 10 bases separating them. CDR3 amino acids: CASSERTLDNEQFF. CDR3 coding DNA: TGTGCCAGCAGTGAACGGACTCTTGACAATGAGCAGTTCTTC.

CDR3 protein: CASSHPTTGDSYNEQFF. CDR3 coding DNA: TGTGCCAGCAGCCACCCGACCACAGGAGACTCCTACAATGAGCAGTTCTTC. The J gene is TRBJ2-1, the V gene TRBV7-9; D perhaps matches TRBD1 (5 bases). From germline, CDR1 is SEHNR and CDR2 FQNEAQ (reference sequence). The CDR3 totals 17 residues. V was shortened by 5 bases and J by 0 bases, with 17 bases between the two germline ends. The full variable domain, rest sourced from reference TRBV7-9 and TRBJ2-1, is DTGVSQNPRHKITKRGQNVTFRCDPISEHNRLYWYRQTLGQGPEFLTYFQNEAQLEKSRLLSDRFSAERPKGSFSTLEIQRTEQGDSAMYLCASSHPTTGDSYNEQFFGPGTRLTVL.